The 10 T cell receptor beta chains presented below share a single source sample, sequenced in a study of T cell clonality in common variable immunodeficiency. Study-wide results and limits: In common variable immunodeficiency, TCR beta chains reportedly carried fewer deletions and N-nucleotide insertions.

TCRdb's table, derived via immunoSEQ multiplex PCR, lists solely in-frame clones and lacks some. Observed in the sample are more than 20,000 clones, none of them singletons. Their antigen targets remain unknown. The sample comprised peripheral blood mononuclear cells. The source of these receptors is a human donor with common variable immunodeficiency.

In its sample, this clone was seen a few times. The junction shows a germline mismatch at one end, possibly a read error. The read ends 3 residues early relative to the CDR3; the germline J gene fills the gap. The chain recombines TRBV7-3 with TRBJ2-2; D remains unclear. Germline assignment: CDR1 SGHTA and CDR2 FQGTGA. The CDR3 is 13 amino acids. The sequenced part of the CDR3 DNA is TGTTCCAGCAGCTTAAGTCTAGCCGGGGAG. Translating it yields CSSSLSLAGE. The whole CDR3 is CSSSLSLAGELFF.

This clone was counted at least ten times. The read gets to within 3 residues of the CDR3 end, and the germline J gene fills in the rest. This sequence joins TRBV19 and TRBJ2-5, with D maybe TRBD1 (6 bases). The CDR3 sequence is 16 residues long. CDR1 is LNHDA, CDR2 SQIVND, per germline (reference sequence). V was shortened by 5 bases and J by 5 bases, with 21 bases between the two germline ends. The chain's CDR3 is CASSPLAGVGLETQYF. The CDR3 DNA, read in part, is TGTGCCAGTAGTCCTCTGGCAGGGGTAGGTTTGGAGACC. The variable domain in full, completed from reference TRBV19 and TRBJ2-5, reads DGGITQSPKYLFRKEGQNVTLSCEQNLNHDAMYWYRQDPGQGLRLIYYSQIVNDFQKGDIAEGYSVSREKKESFPLTVTSAQKNPTAFYLCASSPLAGVGLETQYFGPGTRLLVL.

The sample holds many counts of this clone. The CDR3 extends 3 residues past the end of the read, so its final part is completed from the germline J gene. The chain uses TRBV19 and TRBJ2-5; 10 bases are a match to TRBD1. J gave up 2 bases and V 1 base, and 4 bases lay outside the gene matches. The germline gives CDR1 LNHDA, CDR2 SQIVND (reference sequence). This CDR3 is 16 amino acids long. The CDR3 DNA, read in part, is TGTGCCAGTAGTATAGGACAGGGGGCACGACAAGAGACC. Protein product: CASSIGQGARQET. The complete CDR3 protein is CASSIGQGARQETQYF.

This clone was found many times. Read data end 3 residues before the CDR3 end; the end is taken from the germline J gene. The V call is TRBV18, the J call TRBJ1-3; 10 bases are shared with TRBD1. Trimming took 3 bases from V and 9 from J; bases not matched to a gene: 2. The V gene's germline CDR1 is KGHSH and CDR2 LQKENI. The length of the CDR3 is 13 residues. The CDR3 loop reads CASSPGQGGTIYF. The CDR3 DNA, read in part, is TGTGCCAGCTCACCCGGACAGGGGGGCACC.

There are many counts of this clone. The CDR3 end falls 3 residues outside the read, so it is completed with the germline J gene. The chain employs TRBV30 and TRBJ2-7, with 9 nucleotides matching TRBD2. V was clipped by 4 bases and J by 5 bases; unmatched bases: 9. The germline V gene has CDR1 GTSNPN and CDR2 SVGIG (reference sequence). The CDR3 is 14 residues long. The CDR3 bases that were read are TGTGCCTGGAAGAAGCGGGGGGTGGCCAACGAG. Amino acid sequence: CAWKKRGVANE. The full CDR3 reads CAWKKRGVANEQYF.

About this clone itself: The read gets to within 3 residues of the CDR3 end, and the germline J gene fills in the rest. V usage is TRBV5-6 and J usage is TRBJ1-6, with a weak D call TRBD1 (5 bases). Trimming removed 0 bases at V and 7 bases at J, with 11 bases between. This CDR3 is 15 amino acids long. The germline gives CDR1 SGHDT, CDR2 YYEEEE. The sequenced part of the CDR3 DNA is TGTGCCAGCAGCTTGGATGCAGGGAAAAATTCACCC. Its protein product is CASSLDAGKNSP. The CDR3, in full, reads CASSLDAGKNSPLHF.

The sample holds a few counts of this clone. The read ends 3 residues shy of where the CDR3 ends; the end is completed using the germline J gene. The genes are TRBV29-1 and TRBJ1-2; possible D gene TRBD1, 5 bases. Trimming removed 8 bases from V and 2 bases from J, with 18 bases in between. CDR1 is SQVTM, CDR2 ANQGSEA, per germline. This CDR3 spans 14 amino acids. This CDR3 is CSPLSQGENYGYTF. The part of the CDR3 DNA that was read is TGCAGCCCCCTCAGCCAGGGAGAGAACTATGGC.

This clone was counted ten times or more. Read sequence stops 3 residues before the CDR3 end, and the germline J gene provides the missing end. The chain joins TRBV7-2 to TRBJ2-5; 7 nucleotides line up with TRBD2. The CDR3 runs 15 residues. V was pared by 7 bases and J by 3 bases, with 11 bases of the junction left unmatched. In germline, CDR1 is SGHTA, CDR2 FQGNSA. CDR3 amino acids: CASTMGGGWEETQYF. Incomplete CDR3 DNA: TGTGCCAGCACAATGGGGGGAGGGTGGGAAGAGACC.

This clone was counted ten times or more. The CDR3 bases that were read are TGTGCCAGCAGCAAACGGACAGTTACTGGGGCCAACGTC. Translating it yields CASSKRTVTGANV. The full CDR3 reads CASSKRTVTGANVLTF. V is TRBV5-4 and J is TRBJ2-6; tentatively, D is TRBD1 (6 bases). The read ends 3 residues shy of where the CDR3 ends; the end is completed using the germline J gene. This CDR3 has 16 amino acids. Germline values: CDR1 SGHNT, CDR2 YYREEE (reference sequence). Trimming removed 4 bases from V and 2 bases from J, with 13 bases in between.

With regard to this clone: The read finishes 3 residues shy of the CDR3 end, and the germline J gene is used to complete it. The J gene is TRBJ2-1, the V gene TRBV20-1, with TRBD2 matching over 9 bases. Trimming cost V 5 bases and J 3 bases; bases outside gene matches: 14. This CDR3 is built from 17 residues. Germline loops: CDR1 DFQATT, CDR2 SNEGSKA (reference sequence). CDR3 amino acids: CSAHHQSGTSLYNEQFF. The DNA read from the CDR3 is TGCAGTGCTCATCACCAATCCGGGACTAGCCTCTACAATGAG.